The 22 T cell receptor beta chains below come from one sample, sequenced in a study of PD-1 blockade in classical Hodgkin lymphoma. Time point of the sample: cycle 4 day 1 (C4D1), after 6 weeks of nivolumab. Patients all relapsed after autologous stem cell transplantation, and there was variation in brentuximab vedotin exposure. Libraries were prepared by immunoSEQ multiplex PCR; TCRdb keeps only in-frame clonotypes and omits some of them. The table records approximately 61,000 clones, roughly 87% of them present only once. The source was peripheral blood mononuclear cells (PBMCs), collected before the fourth cycle of nivolumab. Receptor source: a human donor with classical Hodgkin lymphoma.

The genes are TRBV6-6 and TRBJ2-7, with TRBD2 as a possible D gene (5 bases). Germline-derived CDR1 and CDR2 are MNHNY and SVGAGI (reference sequence). The length of the CDR3 is 16 residues. The CDR3 sequence is CPWSGLAVESPYEQYF. For the CDR3, the DNA is TGTCCTTGGTCGGGGTTGGCCGTCGAATCTCCCTACGAGCAGTACTTC.

V gene TRBV2 combines with J gene TRBJ2-2; unclear D gene. The CDR3 length is 14 residues. V was clipped by 6 bases and J by 2 bases, with 10 bases between them. CDR1 is SNHLY, CDR2 FYNNEI, per germline. The CDR3 region has the DNA TGTGCCAGCAGCCTCCAGTATAACACCGGGGAGCTGTTTTTT. This gives the protein CASSLQYNTGELFF.

V is TRBV15 and J is TRBJ1-2; 11 nucleotides align to TRBD1. The germline V gene encodes CDR1 LNHNV and CDR2 YYDKDF (reference sequence). This CDR3 has 17 amino acids. The V and J ends lost 5 bases and 7 bases, in that order; junction bases with no gene match: 15. CDR3 sequence (DNA): TGTGCCACCAGCCCCCGGGACAGGGGGGTATTTTGGTCTGGCTACACCTTC. Translating gives CATSPRDRGVFWSGYTF.

This chain connects TRBV5-3 to TRBJ2-3, with D uncertain. TRBV5-3 qualifies as an ORF whose function is uncertain. The V gene lost 0 bases and the J gene lost 0 bases, with 14 bases spanning the gap. The CDR3 contains 17 residues. The CDR3 reads CARSLADRFFSTDTQYF. The CDR3 nucleotides read TGTGCCAGAAGCTTGGCGGACCGTTTTTTTAGCACAGATACGCAGTATTTT.

The chain uses TRBV5-1 and TRBJ2-3; the D gene could be TRBD1 or TRBD2 (5 bases each). V dropped 0 bases and J dropped 1 base, with 9 bases sitting between them. This CDR3 is 15 amino acids long. The germline CDR1 and CDR2 sequences are SGHRS and YFSETQ. The CDR3 DNA reads as TGCGCCAGCAGCTTGGTTGGGGGTGGCACAGATACGCAGTATTTT. This codes for CASSLVGGGTDTQYF.

This clone occurred a few times. Other DNA sequences of this sample code for an identical CDR3. This chain uses TRBV5-1 with TRBJ2-6, with 9 bases lining up with TRBD2. Unmatched junction bases numbered 4, after V lost 0 bases and J lost 0 bases. The CDR3 runs 18 residues. Germline assignment: CDR1 SGHRS and CDR2 YFSETQ. The CDR3 region is CASSLGTSAFSGANVLTF. The DNA for the CDR3 is TGCGCCAGCAGCTTGGGGACTAGCGCGTTCTCTGGGGCCAACGTCCTGACTTTC. Filled out from reference TRBV5-1 and TRBJ2-6, the complete variable domain reads KAGVTQTPRYLIKTRGQQVTLSCSPISGHRSVSWYQQTPGQGLQFLFEYFSETQRNKGNFPGRFSGRQFSNSRSEMNVSTLELGDSALYLCASSLGTSAFSGANVLTFGAGSRLTVL.

This clone was seen once. This chain links TRBV28 with TRBJ2-5; D might be TRBD1 (5 bases). Germline V gene sequence: CDR1 MDHEN, CDR2 SYDVKM. The V end was cut by 4 bases, the J end by 2 bases, with 17 bases between. This CDR3 is 16 amino acids long. CDR3: CASSSGQGVRQETQYF. In DNA form, the CDR3 reads TGTGCCAGCAGTTCCGGACAAGGGGTCAGGCAAGAGACCCAGTACTTC.

CDR3 nucleotides: TGTGCCAGCAGTGGACGTACCGGGCGGGGCGAGCAGTACTTC. It is translated as CASSGRTGRGEQYF. The V gene is TRBV28, the J gene TRBJ2-7; tentatively, D is TRBD2 (6 bases). The CDR3 length is 14 residues. The V and J ends lost 5 bases and 6 bases respectively, with 17 bases between them. The germline CDR1 and CDR2 sequences are MDHEN and SYDVKM.

The chain uses TRBV9 and TRBJ1-1; 7 bases are shared with TRBD1. The trim removed 2 bases at V and 1 base at J, leaving 5 bases unmatched. CDR1 is SGDLS and CDR2 is YYNGEE in the germline V gene. The CDR3 is 15 amino acids. The CDR3: CASSVVGQSNTEAFF. In nucleotides, the CDR3 is TGTGCCAGCAGCGTGGTGGGACAGTCGAACACTGAAGCTTTCTTT.

V and J are TRBV5-5 and TRBJ1-5; weak D call: TRBD1 (5 bases). The CDR3 length is 13 residues. Trimming cost V 4 bases and J 7 bases, with 12 bases left between them. Germline CDR1 and CDR2: SGHKS and YYEKEE (reference sequence). CDR3 amino acids: CASSLFQGQPQHF. For the CDR3, the DNA is TGTGCCAGCAGCCTTTTCCAGGGCCAGCCCCAGCATTTT. Filled out from reference TRBV5-5 and TRBJ1-5, the complete variable domain reads DAGVTQSPTHLIKTRGQQVTLRCSPISGHKSVSWYQQVLGQGPQFIFQYYEKEERGRGNFPDRFSARQFPNYSSELNVNALLLGDSALYLCASSLFQGQPQHFGDGTRLSIL.

V gene TRBV5-1 combines with J gene TRBJ2-5; the D is unclear. V was cut by 4 bases and J by 1 base, with 8 bases left in between. The CDR3 loop spans 13 amino acids. Germline CDR1 reads SGHRS; CDR2 reads YFSETQ. CDR3 in DNA: TGCGCCAGCAGCCCAAGCCCCCAAGAGACCCAGTACTTC. Amino acids: CASSPSPQETQYF.

The V and J genes are TRBV5-1 and TRBJ2-5; the D gene is possibly TRBD1 (5 bases). The CDR3 has 14 residues. CDR1 and CDR2 from the germline V gene are SGHRS and YFSETQ. Trimming left V 0 bases short and J 7 bases short, with 13 bases between. The CDR3 spells CASSLVDMEGTQYF. Here the CDR3 DNA reads TGCGCCAGCAGCTTGGTGGACATGGAAGGGACCCAGTACTTC. Looking up the rest from reference TRBV5-1 and TRBJ2-5 gives the full variable domain: KAGVTQTPRYLIKTRGQQVTLSCSPISGHRSVSWYQQTPGQGLQFLFEYFSETQRNKGNFPGRFSGRQFSNSRSEMNVSTLELGDSALYLCASSLVDMEGTQYFGPGTRLLVL.

As DNA, the CDR3 is TGTGCCAGCAGCAGAGGGGGGGGCCCTGGAAACACCATATATTTT. Residues: CASSRGGGPGNTIYF. The chain is built from TRBV6-5 and TRBJ1-3, with D perhaps TRBD1 (6 bases). This CDR3 has 15 residues. Trimming removed 6 bases from V and 2 bases from J, with 14 bases in between. Looked up from germline, CDR1 is MNHEY and CDR2 is SVGAGI.

The rearrangement links TRBV7-2 to TRBJ2-1; TRBD1 or TRBD2 may be the D gene (5 bases each). The V gene's germline CDR1 is SGHTA and CDR2 FQGNSA. V dropped 7 bases and J dropped 0 bases, with 16 bases sitting between them. The CDR3 contains 16 residues. DNA of the CDR3: TGTGCCAGCACGTTCAACTGGGGGAGCTCCTACAATGAGCAGTTCTTC. Translation gives CASTFNWGSSYNEQFF.

The chain recombines TRBV7-3 with TRBJ1-1, with 10 bases matching TRBD1. CDR3 length: 15 residues. With V trimmed by 4 bases and J by 3 bases, 5 bases remained unmatched. Germline loops: CDR1 SGHTA, CDR2 FQGTGA. CDR3 sequence (DNA): TGTGCCAGCAGCTCGGGACAGGGGTTCGACACTGAAGCTTTCTTT. Protein: CASSSGQGFDTEAFF.

V usage is TRBV30 and J usage is TRBJ1-3, with a tentative D call TRBD1 (6 bases). Germline V gives CDR1 GTSNPN, CDR2 SVGIG (reference sequence). The CDR3 sequence is 15 residues long. Trimming took 4 bases from V and 0 from J, leaving 13 bases between them. The CDR3 DNA sequence: TGTGCCTGGAATCGGGACATGTTCTCTGGAAACACCATATATTTT. This gives the protein CAWNRDMFSGNTIYF.

The chain couples TRBV15 to TRBJ2-5, with no clear D. The CDR3 sequence is 12 residues long. Germline CDR1 reads LNHNV; CDR2 reads YYDKDF (reference sequence). The V end lost 5 bases, the J end lost 5 bases, and 9 bases lay between the germline ends. CDR3 sequence reads: CATSSLGETQYF. The CDR3 DNA follows: TGTGCCACCAGCTCCCTGGGGGAGACCCAGTACTTC.

V gene TRBV7-6 combines with J gene TRBJ2-5; either TRBD1 or TRBD2 may fit D (6 bases each). Germline V gene data show CDR1 as SGHVS and CDR2 as FNYEAQ. The CDR3 runs to 15 residues. The V end was cut by 1 base, the J end by 4 bases, with 13 bases between. The CDR3 is CASSLDRGLLETQYF. The DNA for the CDR3 is TGTGCCAGCAGCTTAGACCGGGGGCTCCTAGAGACCCAGTACTTC.

V and J are TRBV5-1 and TRBJ2-7, with 9 positions matching TRBD1. The germline V gene encodes CDR1 SGHRS and CDR2 YFSETQ. J lost 3 bases, V lost 1 base, and 2 bases had no gene match. CDR3 length equals 14 residues. The CDR3: CASSLRDRVYEQYF. CDR3 sequence (DNA): TGCGCCAGCAGCTTGCGGGACAGGGTCTACGAGCAGTACTTC.

The rearrangement joins TRBV11-2 to TRBJ1-1; no clear D. Trimming pared 2 bases from V and 8 bases from J, leaving 9 bases between. This CDR3 comprises 12 residues. Germline CDR1 reads SGHAT; CDR2 reads FQNNGV. Here the CDR3 DNA reads TGTGCCAGCAGCTTAATTGACAAGGAAGCTTTCTTT. Its protein product is CASSLIDKEAFF.

This clone was detected only once. The rearrangement joins TRBV6-5 to TRBJ1-4; 7 positions match TRBD1. V dropped 5 bases and J dropped 5; count of bases not matched to a gene: 8. Germline values: CDR1 MNHEY, CDR2 SVGAGI. The CDR3 has 15 residues. The CDR3 DNA reads as TGTGCCAGCAGTCCCACGTCAGGGGGGAATGAAAAACTGTTTTTT. Protein: CASSPTSGGNEKLFF.

This chain links TRBV27 with TRBJ1-5; D is ambiguous. Germline CDR1 and CDR2: MNHEY and SMNVEV (reference sequence). The V gene lost 3 bases and the J gene lost 2 bases, with 14 bases spanning the gap. The CDR3 covers 16 residues. The CDR3 loop reads CASSLSTAPGNQPQHF. The CDR3 DNA reads as TGTGCCAGCAGTTTGTCCACAGCTCCTGGCAATCAGCCCCAGCATTTT.